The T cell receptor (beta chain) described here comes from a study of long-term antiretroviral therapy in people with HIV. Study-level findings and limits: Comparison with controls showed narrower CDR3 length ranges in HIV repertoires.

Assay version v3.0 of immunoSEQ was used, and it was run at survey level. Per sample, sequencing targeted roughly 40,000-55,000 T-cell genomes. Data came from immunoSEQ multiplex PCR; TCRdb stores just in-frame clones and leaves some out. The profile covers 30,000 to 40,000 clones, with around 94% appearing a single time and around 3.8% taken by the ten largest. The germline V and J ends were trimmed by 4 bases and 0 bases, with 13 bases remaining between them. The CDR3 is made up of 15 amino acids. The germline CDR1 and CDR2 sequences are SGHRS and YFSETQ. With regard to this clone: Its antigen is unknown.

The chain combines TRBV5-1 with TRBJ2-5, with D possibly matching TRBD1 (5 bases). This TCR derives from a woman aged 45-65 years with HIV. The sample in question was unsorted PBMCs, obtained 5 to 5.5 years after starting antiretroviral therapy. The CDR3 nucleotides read TGCGCCAGCAGCCAATGGGGCCTGTACCAAGAGACCCAGTACTTC. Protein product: CASSQWGLYQETQYF.